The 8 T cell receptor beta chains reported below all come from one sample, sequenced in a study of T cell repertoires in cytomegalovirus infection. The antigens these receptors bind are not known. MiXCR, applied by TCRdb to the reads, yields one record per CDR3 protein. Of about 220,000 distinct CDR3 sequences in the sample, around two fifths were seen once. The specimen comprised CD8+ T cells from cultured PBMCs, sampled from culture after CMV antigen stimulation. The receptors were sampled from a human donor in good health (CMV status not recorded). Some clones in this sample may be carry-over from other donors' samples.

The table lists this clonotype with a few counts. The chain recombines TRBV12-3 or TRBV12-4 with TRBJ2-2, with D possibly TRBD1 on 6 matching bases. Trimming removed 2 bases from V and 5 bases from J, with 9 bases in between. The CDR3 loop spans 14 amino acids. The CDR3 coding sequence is TGTGCCAGCAGTTTACCAGGGGTAACCGGGGAGCTGTTTTTT. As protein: CASSLPGVTGELFF.

CDR3 bases: TGTGCCAGCAGCTTCCAGGGGTCATATAATTCACCCCTCCACTTT. It translates to CASSFQGSYNSPLHF. The chain uses TRBV7-9 and TRBJ1-6, with a tentative D call TRBD1 (6 bases). The CDR3 has 15 residues. The V gene lost 3 bases and the J gene lost 4 bases, with 10 bases spanning the gap. The germline CDR1 and CDR2 sequences are SEHNR and FQNEAQ (reference sequence).

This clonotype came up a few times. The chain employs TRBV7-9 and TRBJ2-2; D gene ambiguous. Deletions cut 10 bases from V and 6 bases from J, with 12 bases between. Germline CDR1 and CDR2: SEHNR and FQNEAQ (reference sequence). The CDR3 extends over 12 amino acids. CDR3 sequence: CATIWRAGELFF. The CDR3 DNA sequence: TGTGCCACCATTTGGAGAGCCGGGGAGCTGTTTTTT.

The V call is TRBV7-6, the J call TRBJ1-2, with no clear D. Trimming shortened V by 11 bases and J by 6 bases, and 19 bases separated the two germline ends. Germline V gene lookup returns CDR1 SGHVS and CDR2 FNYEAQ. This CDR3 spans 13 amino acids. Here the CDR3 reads CAGRHTQGNGYTF. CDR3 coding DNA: TGTGCCGGTAGACATACCCAAGGTAATGGCTACACCTTC.

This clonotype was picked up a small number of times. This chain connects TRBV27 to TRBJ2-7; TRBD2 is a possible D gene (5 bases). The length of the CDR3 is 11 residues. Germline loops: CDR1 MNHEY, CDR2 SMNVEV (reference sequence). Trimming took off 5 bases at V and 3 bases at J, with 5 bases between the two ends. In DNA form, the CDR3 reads TGTGCCAGCAGTACTAGCTACGAGCAGTACTTC. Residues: CASSTSYEQYF.

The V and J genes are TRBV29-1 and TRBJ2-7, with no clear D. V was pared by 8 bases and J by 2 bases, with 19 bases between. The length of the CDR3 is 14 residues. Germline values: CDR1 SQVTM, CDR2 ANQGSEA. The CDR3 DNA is TGCAGCTCTCTTAACATGGAACCCCCCTACGAGCAGTACTTC. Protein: CSSLNMEPPYEQYF.

CDR3 nucleotide sequence: TGTGCCAGCAGGGAGGACGGCTACGAGCAGTACTTC. Protein sequence: CASREDGYEQYF. The V gene is TRBV7-9, the J gene TRBJ2-7; D is perhaps TRBD2 (5 bases). Germline values: CDR1 SEHNR, CDR2 FQNEAQ (reference sequence). This CDR3 has 12 amino acids. Between the trimmed V and J ends, which lost 6 bases and 3 bases, there was a span of 9 bases. Looking up the rest from reference TRBV7-9 and TRBJ2-7 gives the full variable domain: DTGVSQNPRHKITKRGQNVTFRCDPISEHNRLYWYRQTLGQGPEFLTYFQNEAQLEKSRLLSDRFSAERPKGSFSTLEIQRTEQGDSAMYLCASREDGYEQYFGPGTRLTVT.

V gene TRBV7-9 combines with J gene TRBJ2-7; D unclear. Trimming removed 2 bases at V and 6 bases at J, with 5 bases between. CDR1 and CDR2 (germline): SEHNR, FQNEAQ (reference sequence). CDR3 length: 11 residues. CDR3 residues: CASSLQVEQYF. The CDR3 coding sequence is TGTGCCAGCAGCTTACAGGTCGAGCAGTACTTC.